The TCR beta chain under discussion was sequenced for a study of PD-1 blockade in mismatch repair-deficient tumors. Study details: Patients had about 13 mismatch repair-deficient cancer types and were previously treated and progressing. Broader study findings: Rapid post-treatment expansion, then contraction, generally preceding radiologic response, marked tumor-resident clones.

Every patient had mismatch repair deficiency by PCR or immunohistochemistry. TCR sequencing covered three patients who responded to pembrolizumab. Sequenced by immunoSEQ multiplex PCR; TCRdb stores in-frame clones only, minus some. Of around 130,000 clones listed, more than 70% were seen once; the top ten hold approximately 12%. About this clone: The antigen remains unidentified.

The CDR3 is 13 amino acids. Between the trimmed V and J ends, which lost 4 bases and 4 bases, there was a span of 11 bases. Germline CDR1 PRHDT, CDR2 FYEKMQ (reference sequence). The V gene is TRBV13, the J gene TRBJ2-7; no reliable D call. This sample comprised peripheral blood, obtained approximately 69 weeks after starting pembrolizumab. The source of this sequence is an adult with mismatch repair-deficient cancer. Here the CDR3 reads CASSSTPNYEQYF. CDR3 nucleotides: TGTGCCAGCAGCTCGACACCCAATTACGAGCAGTACTTC. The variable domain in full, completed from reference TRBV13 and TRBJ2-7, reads AAGVIQSPRHLIKEKRETATLKCYPIPRHDTVYWYQQGPGQDPQFLISFYEKMQSDKGSIPDRFSAQQFSDYHSELNMSSLELGDSALYFCASSSTPNYEQYFGPGTRLTVT.